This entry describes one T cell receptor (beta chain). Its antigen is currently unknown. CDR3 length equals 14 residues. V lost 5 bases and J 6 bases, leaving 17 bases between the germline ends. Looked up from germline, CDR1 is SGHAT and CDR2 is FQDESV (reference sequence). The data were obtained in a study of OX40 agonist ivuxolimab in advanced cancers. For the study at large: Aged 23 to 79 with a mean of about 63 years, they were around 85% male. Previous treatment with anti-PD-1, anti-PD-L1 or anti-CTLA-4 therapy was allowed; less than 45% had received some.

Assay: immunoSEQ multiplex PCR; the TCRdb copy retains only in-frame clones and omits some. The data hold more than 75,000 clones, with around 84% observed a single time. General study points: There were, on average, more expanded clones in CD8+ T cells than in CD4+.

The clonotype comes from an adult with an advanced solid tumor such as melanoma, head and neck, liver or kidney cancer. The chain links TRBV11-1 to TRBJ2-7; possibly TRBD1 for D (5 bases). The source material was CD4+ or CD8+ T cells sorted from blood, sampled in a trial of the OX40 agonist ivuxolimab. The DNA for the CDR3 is TGTGCCAGCAGCCCAAGGGATGCACAGGTCGAGCAGTACTTC. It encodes CASSPRDAQVEQYF.